This TCR beta chain originates from a study of T-cell memory formation after mild COVID-19. General study results and limits: In pre-infection memory, a portion of responding clones appeared, which suggested that cross-reactive memory joined. Shrinking CD4+ clones resided mostly in CM and EM, and CD8+ ones in EMRA.

Concerning this clonotype: The antigen is unknown.

One entry per CDR3 protein, called by TCRdb with MiXCR from the 5' RACE reads. The sample lists under 600,000 distinct CDR3 sequences; 20% to 25% were seen once. The CDR3 is 13 amino acids. The V gene lost 5 bases and the J gene lost 5 bases, with 11 bases spanning the gap. Germline V lookup: CDR1 KGHDR, CDR2 SFDVKD. Source material: PBMCs or a T cell subset sorted from them (not recorded which). This TCR was recovered from an adult woman who had mild COVID-19 (a few samples of this study predate the infection). Cell type and time point are not known. The rearrangement uses TRBV24-1 and TRBJ1-1; no definite D call. CDR3 sequence: CATSGNVRTEAFF. The CDR3 coding sequence is TGTGCCACCAGTGGCAACGTGAGGACTGAAGCTTTCTTT.